This T cell receptor (beta chain) comes out of a study of OX40 agonist ivuxolimab in advanced cancers. Whole-study context: Each dose-escalation patient presented with hepatocellular carcinoma, melanoma, renal cell or head and neck cancer. Three patients showed partial responses: one hepatocellular carcinoma and two cutaneous melanoma cases. Patients were 65% to 85% male with ages roughly 23 to 79, mean 60.

Worth noting for this clone: Its cognate antigen is unknown.

Repertoires were generated with immunoSEQ multiplex PCR, while TCRdb's copy carries only in-frame clones and drops some. Of about 19,000 clones in the sample, about 70% were seen once. Study outcomes and limitations: Clonal expansion by week 6 occurred in CD4+ and CD8+ blood T cells (at 0.1 to 3.0 mg/kg).

V lost 3 bases to trimming and J lost 1 base, with 6 bases between them. The CDR3 sequence is 13 residues long. Germline V gene lookup returns CDR1 LNHDA and CDR2 SQIVND (reference sequence). The specimen was CD4+ or CD8+ T cells sorted from blood, collected in a trial of the OX40 agonist ivuxolimab. The V call is TRBV19, the J call TRBJ1-1; D gene unclear. This clonotype was obtained from an adult with an advanced solid tumor such as melanoma, head and neck, liver or kidney cancer. The DNA of the CDR3 is TGTGCCAGTAGTATTTCCCAGAACACTGAAGCTTTCTTT. Its translation is CASSISQNTEAFF.